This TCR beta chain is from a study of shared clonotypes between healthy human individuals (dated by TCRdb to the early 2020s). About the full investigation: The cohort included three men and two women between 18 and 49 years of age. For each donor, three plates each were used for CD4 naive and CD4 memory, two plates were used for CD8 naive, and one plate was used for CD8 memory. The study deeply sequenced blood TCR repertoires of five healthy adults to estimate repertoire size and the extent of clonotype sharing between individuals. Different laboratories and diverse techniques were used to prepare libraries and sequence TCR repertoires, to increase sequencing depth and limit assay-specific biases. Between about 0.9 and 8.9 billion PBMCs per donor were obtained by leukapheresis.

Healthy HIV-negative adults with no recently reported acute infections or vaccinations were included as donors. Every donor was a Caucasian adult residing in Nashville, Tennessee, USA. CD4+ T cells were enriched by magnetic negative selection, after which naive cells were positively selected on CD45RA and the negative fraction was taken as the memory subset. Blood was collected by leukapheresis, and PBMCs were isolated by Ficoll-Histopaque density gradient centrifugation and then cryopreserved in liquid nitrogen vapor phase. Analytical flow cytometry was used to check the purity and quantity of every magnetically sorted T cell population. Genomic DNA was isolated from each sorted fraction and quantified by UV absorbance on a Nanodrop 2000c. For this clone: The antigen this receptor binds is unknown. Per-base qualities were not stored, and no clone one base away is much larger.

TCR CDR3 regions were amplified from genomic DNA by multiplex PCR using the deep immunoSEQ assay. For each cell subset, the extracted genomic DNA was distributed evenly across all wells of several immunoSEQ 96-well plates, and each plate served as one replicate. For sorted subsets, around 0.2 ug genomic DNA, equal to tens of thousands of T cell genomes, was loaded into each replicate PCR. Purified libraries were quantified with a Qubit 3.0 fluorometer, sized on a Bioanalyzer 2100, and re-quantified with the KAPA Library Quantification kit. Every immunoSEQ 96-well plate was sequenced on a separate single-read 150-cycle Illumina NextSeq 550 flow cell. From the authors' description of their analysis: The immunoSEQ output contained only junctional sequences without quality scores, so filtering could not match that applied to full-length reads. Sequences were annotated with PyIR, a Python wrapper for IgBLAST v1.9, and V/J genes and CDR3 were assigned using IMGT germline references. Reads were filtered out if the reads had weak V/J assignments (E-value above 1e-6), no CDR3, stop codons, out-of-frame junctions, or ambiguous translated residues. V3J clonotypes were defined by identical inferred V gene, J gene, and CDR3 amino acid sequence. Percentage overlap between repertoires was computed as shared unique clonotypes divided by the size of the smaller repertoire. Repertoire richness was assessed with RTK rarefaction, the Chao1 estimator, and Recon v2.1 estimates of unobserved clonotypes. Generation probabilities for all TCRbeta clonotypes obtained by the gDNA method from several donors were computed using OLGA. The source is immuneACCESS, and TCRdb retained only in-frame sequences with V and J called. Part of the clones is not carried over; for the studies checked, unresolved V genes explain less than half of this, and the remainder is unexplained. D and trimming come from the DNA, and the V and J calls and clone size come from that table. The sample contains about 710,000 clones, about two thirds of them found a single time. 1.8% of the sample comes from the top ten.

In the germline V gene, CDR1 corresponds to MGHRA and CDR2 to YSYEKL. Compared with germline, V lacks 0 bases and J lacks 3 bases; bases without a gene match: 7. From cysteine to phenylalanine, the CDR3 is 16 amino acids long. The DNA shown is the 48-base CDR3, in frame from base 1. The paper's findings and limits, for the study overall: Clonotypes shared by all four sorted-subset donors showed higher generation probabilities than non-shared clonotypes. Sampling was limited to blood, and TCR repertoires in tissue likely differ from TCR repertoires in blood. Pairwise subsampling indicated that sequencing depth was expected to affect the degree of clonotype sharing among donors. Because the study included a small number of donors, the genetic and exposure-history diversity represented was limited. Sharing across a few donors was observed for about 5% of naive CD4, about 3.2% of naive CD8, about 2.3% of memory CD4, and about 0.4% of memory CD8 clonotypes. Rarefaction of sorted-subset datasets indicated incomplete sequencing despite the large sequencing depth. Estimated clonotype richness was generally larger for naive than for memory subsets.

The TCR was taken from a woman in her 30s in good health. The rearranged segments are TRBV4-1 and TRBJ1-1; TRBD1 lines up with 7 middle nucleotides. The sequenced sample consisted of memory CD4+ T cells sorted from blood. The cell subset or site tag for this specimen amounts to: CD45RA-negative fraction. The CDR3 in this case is CASSQDPSGQDTEAFF. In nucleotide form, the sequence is TGCGCCAGCAGCCAAGATCCGAGTGGACAGGACACTGAAGCTTTCTTT.